Given below is one T cell receptor beta chain in context. The antigen remains undetermined. This record belongs to a study of cytomegalovirus exposure and HLA in healthy donors. Study-wide results and caveats: In most subjects, TCR beta sequences reportedly gave accurate predictions of HLA-A and HLA-B alleles. The authors enumerated 150 to 200 TCR beta chains as linked to cytomegalovirus. With high specificity and sensitivity, the classifier reportedly diagnosed cytomegalovirus status.

In the PCR, 60 Vbeta and 13 Jbeta primers were used. Original processing methods: It was a later analysis that counted some 80 million unique TCR beta chains, of which roughly 10 million were shared. Libraries were prepared by immunoSEQ multiplex PCR; TCRdb keeps only in-frame clonotypes and omits some of them. That table supplies the V and J calls and clone size; D and trimming were determined from the DNA. The table includes 90,000 to 120,000 clones, roughly 80% detected once. Germline assignment: CDR1 KGHSH and CDR2 LQKENI. The V segment lost 2 bases and the J segment 0 bases; nucleotides outside the gene matches: 4. The CDR3 extends over 16 amino acids.

This receptor was identified in a man aged 25-45 years in good health and CMV-seronegative. The specimen was PBMCs. This sequence joins TRBV18 and TRBJ1-5, with 7 bases matching TRBD1. The CDR3 loop reads CASSPWDRDSNQPQHF. The CDR3 DNA follows: TGTGCCAGCTCACCATGGGACAGAGATAGCAATCAGCCCCAGCATTTT.